Detailed here is one T cell receptor beta chain. Libraries were prepared by immunoSEQ multiplex PCR; TCRdb keeps only in-frame clonotypes and omits some of them. The top ten clones hold roughly 7.8% of a sample with 200,000 to 300,000 clones, approximately 90% of them seen once. With 1 base removed from V and 2 bases from J, the gap between germline ends came to 10 bases. CDR1 and CDR2 from the germline V gene are LNHNV and YYDKDF (reference sequence). The CDR3 has 15 residues. This sample was taken from a study of blood T cell repertoires in COVID-19. The sequenced material came from peripheral blood. This sequence originates from a man between 60 and 75 years old who had recovered from COVID-19. This chain joins TRBV15 and TRBJ2-3; D unresolved. CDR3 protein: CATSRVGRATDTQYF. DNA for the CDR3: TGTGCCACCAGCAGAGTGGGCCGAGCCACAGATACGCAGTATTTT. The full variable domain, completed using reference TRBV15 and TRBJ2-3, is DAMVIQNPRYQVTQFGKPVTLSCSQTLNHNVMYWYQQKSSQAPKLLFHYYDKDFNNEADTPDNFQSRRPNTSFCFLDIRSPGLGDTAMYLCATSRVGRATDTQYFGPGTRLTVL.